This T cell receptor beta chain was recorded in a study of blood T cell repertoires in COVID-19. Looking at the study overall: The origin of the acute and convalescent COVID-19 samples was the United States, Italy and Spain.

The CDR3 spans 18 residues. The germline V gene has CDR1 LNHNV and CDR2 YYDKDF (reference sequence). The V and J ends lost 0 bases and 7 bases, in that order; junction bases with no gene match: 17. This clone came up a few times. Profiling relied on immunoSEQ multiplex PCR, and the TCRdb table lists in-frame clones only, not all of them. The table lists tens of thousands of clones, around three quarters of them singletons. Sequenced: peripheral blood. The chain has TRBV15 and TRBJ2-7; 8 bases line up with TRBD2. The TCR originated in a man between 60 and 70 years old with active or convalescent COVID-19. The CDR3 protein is CATSRDLAVSGEYEEQYF. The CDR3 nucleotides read TGTGCCACCAGCAGAGATTTGGCGGTTAGCGGGGAATACGAGGAGCAGTACTTC.